This T cell receptor (beta chain) is from a study of CD8 T cells in ankylosing spondylitis. Study findings and constraints: Disease-linked clones reportedly concentrated significantly in matched ankylosing spondylitis synovial fluid. In ankylosing spondylitis blood, a motif of seven to nine highly homologous TCR beta variants appeared characteristic. Reports of some motif variants in reactive arthritis synovial fluid and blood predate this one.

The CDR3 loop spans 14 amino acids. V lost 6 bases and J 3 bases, leaving 18 bases between the germline ends. Germline CDR1 and CDR2: DFQATT and SNEGSKA (reference sequence). In its sample, this clonotype was seen a few times. Its target is unknown. With molecular barcodes, quantitative 5'-RACE was used to make the TCR beta libraries. MiXCR, run by TCRdb on the 5' RACE reads, gives a single entry per CDR3 protein. The sample carries roughly 450,000 distinct CDR3 sequences, around 26% recorded once. The J gene is TRBJ2-7, the V gene TRBV20-1; possible D gene TRBD2, 6 bases. The sequence was collected from a male donor with ankylosing spondylitis. The sample consisted of blood, either unsorted or a sorted T cell fraction (not recorded which). The CDR3 nucleotides read TGCAGTGCCCAGGGAGGAGGCGGGCGCTACGAGCAGTACTTC. Protein sequence: CSAQGGGGRYEQYF.